A single sample gave rise to the 10 T cell receptor beta chains below, sequenced in a study of blood T cell repertoires in COVID-19. Assay: immunoSEQ multiplex PCR; the TCRdb copy retains only in-frame clones and omits some. In the table there are around 310,000 clones, 90% of which are singletons. The sequenced sample consisted of peripheral blood. The receptors derive from a woman in her 40s with COVID-19, enrolled during active disease.

This chain links TRBV28 with TRBJ2-5; 7 bases match TRBD1. CDR3 size: 14 residues. The germline CDR1 and CDR2 sequences are MDHEN and SYDVKM. J was trimmed by 3 bases and V by 2 bases; bases with no gene match: 3. The CDR3 bases are TGTGCCAGCAGTTTAGGGACAGTAAAAGAGACCCAGTACTTC. It yields the protein CASSLGTVKETQYF.

The J gene is TRBJ1-3, the V gene TRBV11-2, with 8 bases lining up with TRBD1. Germline V gene data show CDR1 as SGHAT and CDR2 as FQNNGV. The CDR3 spans 17 residues. Trimming at V came to 5 bases and at J to 2 bases, leaving 11 bases not matched to a gene. The CDR3 sequence: CASSPLRTGITGNTIYF. The CDR3 DNA reads TGTGCCAGCAGCCCCCTGCGGACAGGGATTACTGGAAACACCATATATTTT.

The CDR3 is CASSLKWQAGPVEQYF. The CDR3 DNA follows: TGTGCCAGCAGCTTAAAATGGCAGGCCGGCCCTGTCGAGCAGTACTTC. J is TRBJ2-7 and V is TRBV7-3; D not resolved. This CDR3 region has 16 residues. V shed 1 base and J shed 6 bases, with 19 bases lying between them. CDR1 is SGHTA, CDR2 FQGTGA, per germline.

In its sample, this clone was seen once. The chain has TRBV28 and TRBJ2-5; 13 bases agree with TRBD2. The CDR3 is 17 residues long. From germline, CDR1 is MDHEN and CDR2 SYDVKM. V lost 4 bases to trimming and J lost 5 bases; unmatched junction nucleotides: 10. CDR3 bases: TGTGCCAGCAGTTCACCCGGGACTAGCGGGGATTGGGAGACCCAGTACTTC. The encoded protein is CASSSPGTSGDWETQYF.

V usage is TRBV5-6 and J usage is TRBJ2-7; tentatively, D is TRBD1 (5 bases). The CDR3 spans 14 residues. The germline V gene encodes CDR1 SGHDT and CDR2 YYEEEE. Trimming took 6 bases from V and 3 from J, leaving 16 bases between them. CDR3: CASTPRRQYYEQYF. CDR3 nucleotide sequence: TGTGCCAGCACCCCAAGGAGACAGTACTACGAGCAGTACTTC.

V is TRBV5-4 and J is TRBJ2-1; TRBD2 agrees at 12 bases. Germline loops: CDR1 SGHNT, CDR2 YYREEE (reference sequence). This CDR3 comprises 16 residues. The V gene end was trimmed by 4 bases and the J gene end by 6 bases; junction bases not matched to a gene: 8. CDR3 amino acids: CASSGLAGPVSNEQFF. The CDR3, as DNA: TGTGCCAGCAGCGGACTAGCGGGGCCCGTTAGCAATGAGCAGTTCTTC.

J is TRBJ2-3 and V is TRBV19, with 9 bases lining up with TRBD2. The CDR3 has 15 amino acids. Germline-derived CDR1 and CDR2 are LNHDA and SQIVND (reference sequence). V lost 1 base, J lost 4 bases, and 3 bases stayed unmatched. Here the CDR3 reads CASSIARTSADTQYF. CDR3 nucleotide sequence: TGTGCCAGTAGTATAGCCCGGACTAGCGCAGATACGCAGTATTTT.

This clone was counted between two and nine times. This chain uses TRBV19 with TRBJ1-2; no reliable D call. Trimming took 2 bases from V and 8 from J, leaving 15 bases between them. The CDR3 has 14 residues. Germline loops: CDR1 LNHDA, CDR2 SQIVND (reference sequence). The CDR3 region is CASSISLTQRGYTF. CDR3 nucleotides: TGTGCCAGTAGTATAAGCCTAACCCAGCGGGGCTACACCTTC.

The rearrangement links TRBV27 to TRBJ2-1; 11 bases are shared with TRBD1. With 3 bases clipped from V and 5 bases from J, the junction kept 3 bases outside the gene matches. The V gene's germline CDR1 is MNHEY and CDR2 SMNVEV (reference sequence). This CDR3 region has 15 residues. For the CDR3, the DNA is TGTGCCAGCAGTTTGGGGACAGGGGGGGACAATGAGCAGTTCTTC. Protein product: CASSLGTGGDNEQFF.

This rearrangement joins TRBV4-3 to TRBJ2-3, with 7 nucleotides matching TRBD1. CDR1 LGHNA and CDR2 YSLEER come from the germline V gene. The CDR3 has 17 amino acids. The V segment lost 0 bases and the J segment 0 bases; nucleotides outside the gene matches: 6. The CDR3 region is CASSQDPGQHSTDTQYF. CDR3 coding DNA: TGCGCCAGCAGCCAAGATCCGGGACAGCATAGCACAGATACGCAGTATTTT.